A single sample is the source of the 21 T cell receptor beta chains below, sequenced in a study of cytomegalovirus exposure and HLA in healthy donors. Amplification used 60 Vbeta primers and 13 Jbeta primers. Clones were sequenced by immunoSEQ multiplex PCR, and TCRdb holds only the in-frame ones, with some missing. The table records around 130,000 clones, more than 80% of them present only once. The material sequenced was PBMCs. These receptors were taken from a male donor in good health and CMV-seronegative.

This clone appeared once. The chain links TRBV30 to TRBJ2-2; D is unclear. Deletions cut 0 bases from V and 2 bases from J, with 7 bases between. The CDR3 runs 14 residues. Germline assignment: CDR1 GTSNPN and CDR2 SVGIG (reference sequence). The CDR3 bases are TGTGCCTGGAGTGTACCAGGAAACACCGGGGAGCTGTTTTTT. Its protein product is CAWSVPGNTGELFF. Looking up the rest from reference TRBV30 and TRBJ2-2 gives the full variable domain: SQTIHQWPATLVQPVGSPLSLECTVEGTSNPNLYWYRQAAGRGLQLLFYSVGIGQISSEVPQNLSASRPQDRQFILSSKKLLLSDSGFYLCAWSVPGNTGELFFGEGSRLTVL.

The rearrangement joins TRBV6-6 to TRBJ2-1; TRBD2 matches at 7 bases. The CDR3 contains 15 residues. Germline CDR1 is MNHNY and CDR2 is SVGAGI (reference sequence). J was trimmed by 8 bases and V by 8 bases; bases with no gene match: 15. The DNA of the CDR3 is TGTGCCAGCGAAAGGGGAGGGGTAGTTGTATATGAGCAGTTCTTC. It is translated as CASERGGVVVYEQFF.

The V and J genes are TRBV5-1 and TRBJ1-4, with 9 bases fitting TRBD1. The length of the CDR3 is 13 residues. Germline V CDR1 and CDR2: SGHRS, YFSETQ. V lost 5 bases to trimming and J lost 7 bases; unmatched junction nucleotides: 3. CDR3 DNA: TGCGCCAGCAGACGGACAGGGGCTGAAAAACTGTTTTTT. Amino acid sequence: CASRRTGAEKLFF.

The rearrangement links TRBV5-1 to TRBJ1-1; no clear D. The length of the CDR3 is 13 residues. Germline assignment: CDR1 SGHRS and CDR2 YFSETQ. The V end lost 0 bases, the J end lost 1 base, and 4 bases lay between the germline ends. The CDR3 spells CASSLAENTEAFF. DNA for the CDR3: TGCGCCAGCAGCTTGGCAGAGAACACTGAAGCTTTCTTT.

This clone came up a few times. The rearrangement links TRBV2 to TRBJ1-2; 8 nucleotides match TRBD1. V lost 8 bases and J lost 8; bases outside the gene matches: 10. The CDR3 consists of 13 residues. CDR1 SNHLY and CDR2 FYNNEI come from the germline V gene. In DNA form, the CDR3 reads TGTGCCAGCCGACAGGGGAGGGGTGGGGGCTACACCTTC. This codes for CASRQGRGGGYTF.

This clone has a single count. The chain links TRBV5-4 to TRBJ1-1; 9 bases are a match to TRBD1. Per germline, CDR1 SGHNT and CDR2 YYREEE (reference sequence). CDR3 size: 12 residues. The V gene end was trimmed by 4 bases and the J gene end by 10 bases; junction bases not matched to a gene: 5. In nucleotides, the CDR3 is TGTGCCAGCAGCGTGGACAGGGGAGTAGCTTTCTTT. Protein sequence: CASSVDRGVAFF.

The rearrangement links TRBV27 to TRBJ1-4, with D possibly being TRBD1 (6 bases). V was pared by 6 bases and J by 7 bases, with 15 bases between. The CDR3 spans 14 residues. Germline lookup yields CDR1 MNHEY and CDR2 SMNVEV (reference sequence). The CDR3 nucleotides are TGTGCCAGCAGCCGAGGACAGTTTCGTGAAAAACTGTTTTTT. This sequence encodes CASSRGQFREKLFF.

The V call is TRBV5-4, the J call TRBJ1-6; 7 nucleotides agree with TRBD1. This CDR3 has 18 amino acids. In germline, CDR1 is SGHNT, CDR2 YYREEE (reference sequence). V shed 2 bases and J 0 bases; nucleotides not matched to a gene: 8. CDR3 in DNA: TGTGCCAGCAGCTTCAGACAGGGCAGCAACTCCTATAATTCACCCCTCCACTTT. It yields the protein CASSFRQGSNSYNSPLHF.

J is TRBJ2-3 and V is TRBV6-6, with TRBD2 as a possible D gene (6 bases). The CDR3 is 15 residues long. V was clipped by 4 bases and J by 6 bases, with 17 bases between them. CDR1 and CDR2 from the germline V gene are MNHNY and SVGAGI (reference sequence). The CDR3 bases are TGTGCCAGCAGTTGGGGTAGAGCGGGTCAGGATACGCAGTATTTT. It is translated as CASSWGRAGQDTQYF.

The V gene is TRBV7-9, the J gene TRBJ1-1, with TRBD1 matching 8 bases. V gave up 4 bases and J gave up 4 bases; unmatched junction bases: 11. The CDR3 covers 16 residues. CDR1 is SEHNR, CDR2 FQNEAQ, per germline (reference sequence). In DNA form, the CDR3 reads TGTGCCAGCAGCTGGAAACCGGGACAGGAGGGCACTGAAGCTTTCTTT. Amino acid sequence: CASSWKPGQEGTEAFF.

The rearrangement joins TRBV30 to TRBJ2-3; the D gene is possibly TRBD1 (6 bases). CDR1 is GTSNPN, CDR2 SVGIG, per germline (reference sequence). The CDR3 is 15 residues long. Trimming removed 3 bases from V and 5 bases from J, with 18 bases in between. The chain's CDR3 is CAWSPGTKARDTQYF. In DNA form, the CDR3 reads TGTGCCTGGAGCCCCGGGACAAAAGCTAGAGATACGCAGTATTTT. Filled out from reference TRBV30 and TRBJ2-3, the complete variable domain reads SQTIHQWPATLVQPVGSPLSLECTVEGTSNPNLYWYRQAAGRGLQLLFYSVGIGQISSEVPQNLSASRPQDRQFILSSKKLLLSDSGFYLCAWSPGTKARDTQYFGPGTRLTVL.

The chain couples TRBV2 to TRBJ1-1; D may be TRBD1 (6 bases). V was trimmed by 6 bases and J by 3 bases, leaving 14 bases between them. Germline V CDR1 and CDR2: SNHLY, FYNNEI. This CDR3 has 14 amino acids. CDR3 amino acids: CASSATTGHTEAFF. The CDR3 DNA is TGTGCCAGCAGCGCTACGACAGGCCACACTGAAGCTTTCTTT.

The rearrangement uses TRBV5-5 and TRBJ1-2; perhaps TRBD1 as D (6 bases). Trimming shortened V by 4 bases and J by 2 bases, and 15 bases separated the two germline ends. The CDR3 spans 15 residues. Germline CDR1 is SGHKS and CDR2 is YYEKEE (reference sequence). The CDR3, as DNA: TGTGCCAGCAGCCCGGGGCAGGGGTGGAACTATGGCTACACCTTC. Protein: CASSPGQGWNYGYTF.

The chain is built from TRBV7-8 and TRBJ1-5, with 12 bases fitting TRBD1. V gave up 5 bases and J gave up 4 bases; unmatched junction bases: 12. Germline V gene sequence: CDR1 SGHVS, CDR2 FQNEAQ. The CDR3 has 18 residues. CDR3 protein: CASSTPYRDRGLNQPQHF. CDR3 nucleotides: TGTGCCAGCAGCACCCCATACCGGGACAGGGGGCTTAATCAGCCCCAGCATTTT.

J is TRBJ2-7 and V is TRBV7-9, with 8 nucleotides matching TRBD1. Germline V lookup: CDR1 SEHNR, CDR2 FQNEAQ (reference sequence). Germline trimming cut 5 bases from V and 2 bases from J; bases unmatched to any gene: 5. The CDR3 runs 14 residues. Here the CDR3 reads CASSTDREAYEQYF. The CDR3 DNA follows: TGTGCCAGCAGCACGGACAGGGAGGCCTACGAGCAGTACTTC.

The genes are TRBV27 and TRBJ2-7, with D perhaps matching TRBD2 (6 bases). Trimming stripped 5 bases from V and 1 base from J, with 21 bases between. CDR3 length: 17 amino acids. The germline CDR1 and CDR2 sequences are MNHEY and SMNVEV (reference sequence). The CDR3: CASSPFLPGVTSYEQYF. DNA for the CDR3: TGTGCCAGCAGTCCGTTTCTACCGGGAGTAACGTCCTACGAGCAGTACTTC.

The rearrangement joins TRBV19 to TRBJ2-7; 8 positions match TRBD1. The trim removed 4 bases at V and 6 bases at J, leaving 2 bases unmatched. Per the germline V gene, CDR1 is LNHDA and CDR2 is SQIVND (reference sequence). The CDR3 runs to 12 residues. CDR3 protein: CASSRGTGEQYF. CDR3 bases: TGTGCCAGTAGTAGGGGGACAGGCGAGCAGTACTTC. The whole variable domain, filled in from reference TRBV19 and TRBJ2-7, reads DGGITQSPKYLFRKEGQNVTLSCEQNLNHDAMYWYRQDPGQGLRLIYYSQIVNDFQKGDIAEGYSVSREKKESFPLTVTSAQKNPTAFYLCASSRGTGEQYFGPGTRLTVT.

This rearrangement joins TRBV6-4 to TRBJ2-1, with a tentative D call TRBD1 (5 bases). This CDR3 comprises 13 residues. Germline V CDR1 and CDR2: MRHNA, SNTAGT. V dropped 4 bases and J dropped 5 bases, with 9 bases sitting between them. The chain's CDR3 is CASSVKDNNEQFF. CDR3 in DNA: TGTGCCAGCAGTGTAAAGGACAACAATGAGCAGTTCTTC.

Here the CDR3 reads CASSMYNTYEQYF. CDR3 bases: TGTGCCAGTAGTATGTACAACACCTACGAGCAGTACTTC. The chain uses TRBV19 and TRBJ2-7; no definite D call. The germline V and J ends were trimmed by 3 bases and 2 bases, with 8 bases remaining between them. The CDR3 is made up of 13 amino acids. Germline V CDR1 and CDR2: LNHDA, SQIVND (reference sequence).

Details on this clone: One end of the junction does not line up with germline, which may come from a read error. The chain has TRBV7-9 and TRBJ2-2; unclear D gene. Germline values: CDR1 SEHNR, CDR2 FQNEAQ (reference sequence). This CDR3 contains 12 residues. The CDR3 loop is CSSSFGVGELFF. The CDR3 bases are TGTTCCAGCAGCTTCGGAGTCGGGGAGCTGTTTTTT.

In DNA form, the CDR3 reads TGCGCCAGCAGGGAGGGACAGGATAATTCACCCCTCCACTTT. It yields the protein CASREGQDNSPLHF. The V gene is TRBV10-2, the J gene TRBJ1-6; the match to TRBD1 covers 8 bases. Germline CDR1 is WSHSY and CDR2 is SAAADI. V lost 6 bases to trimming and J lost 5 bases; unmatched junction nucleotides: 3. The CDR3 consists of 14 residues.